The entry below describes one T cell receptor beta chain. Only a few counts were recorded for this clone. Its antigen is not yet known. Nothing much larger sits one base from this clone, and base qualities are not available. The sample belongs to a study of blood T cell repertoires in COVID-19 (dated by TCRdb to about 2020). Turning to the overall study: Samples covering the acute and convalescent phases of COVID-19 were provided by collaborators in the United States, Italy and Spain. Where available, HLA class I and class II types were taken from metadata supplied by the sample provider and were not determined by assay-based typing. Samples were obtained from the ongoing ImmuneRACE study (first 160 participants) and from some 1,200 subjects provided by 6 global collaborators. Subjects who had been exposed to COVID-19, were actively infected with it, or had recovered from it provided the deeply sampled blood TCRbeta repertoires that made up the dataset. The material from the prospective study consisted of cDNA or gDNA derived from T cells, B-cell-depleted T cells, or PBMCs. A freely available public database, intended as a resource for researchers studying the immune response to SARS-CoV-2, is where the repertoires were released. The sample metadata nearly always contained a de-identified subject ID, COVID-19 status, age in years and sex.

TCRbeta CDR3 regions were amplified from genomic DNA by means of the immunoSEQ Assay, a bias-controlled multiplex PCR. The authors' pipeline ran thus. The number of nucleated cells in each sample was estimated from the amplification of reference gene primers within the assay. Sequence reads were collapsed and filtered to measure the absolute abundance of every unique TCRbeta CDR3 rearrangement. For each sample, productive Simpson clonality was calculated as the square root of Simpson's diversity index over productive rearrangements. TCRdb retrieved this table from immuneACCESS and kept in-frame rearrangements only. Not all clones are present; in checked studies, unresolved V genes account for under half, and no reason is known for the remainder. The V and J calls and clone size are taken from that table; D and trimming were inferred from the DNA. The table for this sample lists some 160,000 clones; around 81% of them were counted only once. Of the sample, roughly 5.3% falls within the top ten clones.

Summary of the overall study and its limitations: Clinical and demographic metadata were provided uncurated, with the amount varying by source and participant.

CDR1 and CDR2 (PRHDT, FYEKMQ) derive from the germline V gene (reference sequence). V is pared back by 5 bases and J by 1 base, with 11 bases lying between the germline termini. The cysteine opens and the phenylalanine closes a CDR3 of 14 amino acids. Only CDR3 DNA remains: 42 bases, in frame from the first base. Collaborating institutions collected whole blood in K2EDTA tubes following their own protocols. For TCRbeta analysis, collaborators shipped samples as frozen whole blood, isolated PBMCs, or DNA extracted from either of those sample types. This receptor was identified in a woman aged 45-60 years with acute or convalescent COVID-19. This chain is built from TRBV13 and TRBJ1-1, and TRBD1 may be the D gene, going by 6 matching bases. The sample taken for sequencing was peripheral blood. The DNA reads TGTGCCAGCAGCCGGGACACCCGGAACACTGAAGCTTTCTTT. This is translated as CASSRDTRNTEAFF.